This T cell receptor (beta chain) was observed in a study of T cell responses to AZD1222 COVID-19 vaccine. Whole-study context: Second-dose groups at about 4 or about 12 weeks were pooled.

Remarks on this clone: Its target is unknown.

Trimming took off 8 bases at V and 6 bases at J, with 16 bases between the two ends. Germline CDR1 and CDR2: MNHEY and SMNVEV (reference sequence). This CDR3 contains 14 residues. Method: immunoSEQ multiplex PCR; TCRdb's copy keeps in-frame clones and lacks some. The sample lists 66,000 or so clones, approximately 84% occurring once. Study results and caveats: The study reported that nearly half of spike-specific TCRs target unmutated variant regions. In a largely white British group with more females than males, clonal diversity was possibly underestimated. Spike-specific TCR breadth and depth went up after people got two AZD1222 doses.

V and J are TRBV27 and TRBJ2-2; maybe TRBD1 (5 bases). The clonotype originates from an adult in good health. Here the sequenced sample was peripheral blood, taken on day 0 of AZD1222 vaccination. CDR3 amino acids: CASSWQGGSGELFF. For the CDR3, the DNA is TGTGCCAGCTCTTGGCAGGGTGGGTCCGGGGAGCTGTTTTTT.